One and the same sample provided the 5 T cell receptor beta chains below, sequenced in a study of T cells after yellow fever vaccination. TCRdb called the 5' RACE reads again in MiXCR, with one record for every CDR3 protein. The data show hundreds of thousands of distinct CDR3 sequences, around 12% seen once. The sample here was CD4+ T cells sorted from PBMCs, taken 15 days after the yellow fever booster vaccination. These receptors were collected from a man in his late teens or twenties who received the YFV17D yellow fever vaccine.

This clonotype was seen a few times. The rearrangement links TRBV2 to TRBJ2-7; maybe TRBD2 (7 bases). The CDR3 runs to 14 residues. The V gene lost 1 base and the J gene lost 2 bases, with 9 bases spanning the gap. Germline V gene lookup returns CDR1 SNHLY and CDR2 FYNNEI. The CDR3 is CASSEVRGPYEQYF. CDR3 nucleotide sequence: TGTGCCAGCAGTGAAGTGCGGGGGCCCTACGAGCAGTACTTC.

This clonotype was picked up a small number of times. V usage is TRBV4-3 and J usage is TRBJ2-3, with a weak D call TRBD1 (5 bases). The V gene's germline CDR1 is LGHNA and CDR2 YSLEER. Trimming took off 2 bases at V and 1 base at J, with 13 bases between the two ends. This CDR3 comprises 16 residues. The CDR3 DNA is TGCGCCAGCAGCCAATCCCAGCTAGGGGGCACAGATACGCAGTATTTT. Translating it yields CASSQSQLGGTDTQYF.

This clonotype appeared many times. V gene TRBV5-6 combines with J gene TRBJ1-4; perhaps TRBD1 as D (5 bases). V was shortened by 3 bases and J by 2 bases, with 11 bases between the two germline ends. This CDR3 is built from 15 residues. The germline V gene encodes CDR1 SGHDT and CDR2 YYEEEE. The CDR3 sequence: CASSSSGHTNEKLFF. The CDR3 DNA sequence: TGTGCCAGCAGCTCCTCAGGGCATACTAATGAAAAACTGTTTTTT.

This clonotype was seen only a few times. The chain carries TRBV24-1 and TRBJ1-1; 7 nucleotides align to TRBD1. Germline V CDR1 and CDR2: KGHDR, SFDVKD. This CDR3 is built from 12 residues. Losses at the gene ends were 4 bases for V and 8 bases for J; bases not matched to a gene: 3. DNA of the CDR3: TGTGCCACCAGTGACACGGACAGGGAAGCTTTCTTT. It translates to CATSDTDREAFF.

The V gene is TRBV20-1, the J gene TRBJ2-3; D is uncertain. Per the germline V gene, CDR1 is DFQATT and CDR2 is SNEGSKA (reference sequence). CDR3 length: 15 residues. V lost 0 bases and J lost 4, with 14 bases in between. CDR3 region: CSARDAARPSDTQYF. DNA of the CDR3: TGCAGTGCTAGAGATGCGGCCAGGCCCTCAGATACGCAGTATTTT.